This entry is about one T cell receptor (beta chain). Its specificity is unknown. These data come from a study of siplizumab effects on memory and regulatory T cells. For every sample, roughly 94,000 TCR templates were assayed. Measured with immunoSEQ multiplex PCR; TCRdb has only the in-frame clones, and not every one. In the table there are some 100,000 clones, roughly 93% of which are singletons. The study, taken as a whole, reports: Unstimulated subsets captured only a minor fraction of alloreactive clones. A significant reduction in alloreactive sequences traceable to unstimulated CD4+ memory cells was produced by siplizumab. There appeared to be greater diversity in naive T cells than in memory cells, and naive T cells seemed major contributors to the alloresponse.

This CDR3 is built from 16 residues. V trimming: 0 bases; J trimming: 3 bases; junction bases outside the gene matches: 3. CDR1 and CDR2 (germline): SGHDN, FVKESK. The clonotype comes from a human donor in good health. V usage is TRBV14 and J usage is TRBJ2-2; 8 nucleotides align to TRBD2. Sequencing used CD8+ T cells sorted from blood. CDR3 residues: CASSQDRTSYTGELFF. For the CDR3, the DNA is TGTGCCAGCAGCCAAGATCGGACTAGCTACACCGGGGAGCTGTTTTTT.